This T cell receptor beta chain originates from a study of tumor-infiltrating lymphocytes in primary liver carcinoma. Overall study context: Aged between 30 and 69 years, the patients were men and women.

The junction had 3 bases not matched to a gene; V was cut back by 2 bases and J by 5 bases. Germline V gives CDR1 SGHNT, CDR2 YENEEA. The CDR3 loop spans 13 amino acids. The 20-30 mg bulk tissue piece was not sorted before simultaneous RNA and DNA extraction. Constant-region priming of around 490 ng total RNA yielded TCR beta cDNA. ARM-PCR was slightly modified, and three nested multiplex PCR rounds with it gave rise to the TCR beta libraries. TRBV1-TRBV30 forward primers paired with a C-beta reverse primer drove the first two PCR rounds, about 9 cycles each. In TCRdb, the multiplex PCR reads were re-called with MiXCR into one record per CDR3 protein. The table lists around 100,000 distinct CDR3 sequences, around 71% of them singletons, with around 10% in the top ten. This clonotype was counted between two and nine times.

This TCR derives from a woman aged 55-70 years with primary liver carcinoma and hepatitis B virus infection. This chain connects TRBV11-3 to TRBJ2-7; TRBD2 matches 7 bases. The specimen sequenced was liver tumor tissue from sampling region 2. The subset is: tumor region T2, inferior pole. The CDR3 coding sequence is TGTGCCAGCAGCTTAAGCGGGGAGCACGAGCAGTACTTC. Translated: CASSLSGEHEQYF.